Presented here are 22 T cell receptor beta chains from one specimen sequenced in a study of Graves' ophthalmopathy and Graves' hyperthyroidism. Beta-chain TCR CDR3 regions were amplified from RNA transcripts. The first round was an RT-PCR with HTBI primers, and the second round was a multiplex PCR. MiXCR, applied by TCRdb to the multiplex PCR reads, yields one record per CDR3 protein. The sample contains some 210,000 distinct CDR3 sequences, less than 30% of which appear only once. The material sequenced was peripheral blood. These receptors came from a man aged 45 to 65 with Graves' ophthalmopathy.

There are many counts of this clonotype. The chain employs TRBV3-1 and TRBJ1-5, with a tentative D call TRBD1 (5 bases). Germline CDR1 LGHDT, CDR2 YNNKEL (reference sequence). Trimming took off 2 bases at V and 0 bases at J, with 11 bases between the two ends. The CDR3 is 16 residues long. The CDR3 coding sequence is TGTGCCAGCAGCCAATTCCGACAGAATAGCAATCAGCCCCAGCATTTT. Protein sequence: CASSQFRQNSNQPQHF.

The sample holds many counts of this clonotype. The V and J genes are TRBV20-1 and TRBJ2-1; D unclear. The CDR3 loop spans 13 amino acids. Trimming removed 8 bases at V and 6 bases at J, with 17 bases between. The germline gives CDR1 DFQATT, CDR2 SNEGSKA (reference sequence). The chain's CDR3 is CSPNGPLSNEQFF. The CDR3 region has the DNA TGCAGTCCCAATGGACCTCTCAGCAATGAGCAGTTCTTC.

This clonotype was picked up many times. The CDR3 sequence is CASSIWGHAQETQYF. CDR3 DNA sequence: TGTGCCAGTAGTATATGGGGACACGCTCAAGAGACCCAGTACTTC. The chain recombines TRBV19 with TRBJ2-5; possible D gene TRBD1, 6 bases. This CDR3 is built from 15 residues. V was trimmed by 2 bases and J by 2 bases, leaving 12 bases between them. Per germline, CDR1 LNHDA and CDR2 SQIVND (reference sequence).

This clonotype was seen many times. The chain combines TRBV20-1 with TRBJ2-5, with TRBD1 matching 8 bases. After removal of 6 bases from V and 5 bases from J, the junction contained 17 bases not matched to a gene. Germline V gene lookup returns CDR1 DFQATT and CDR2 SNEGSKA (reference sequence). This CDR3 is built from 16 residues. The chain's CDR3 is CSAKWAGGGLLETQYF. The CDR3 nucleotides are TGCAGTGCCAAGTGGGCAGGGGGCGGTCTGTTGGAGACCCAGTACTTC.

This clonotype was detected ten times or more. The rearrangement links TRBV19 to TRBJ2-5; 8 bases fit TRBD2. The germline CDR1 and CDR2 sequences are LNHDA and SQIVND (reference sequence). This CDR3 region has 14 residues. Trimming cost V 4 bases and J 4 bases; bases outside gene matches: 5. CDR3 nucleotides: TGTGCCAGTAGTACCCCCGGGGGGGTAGAGACCCAGTACTTC. This codes for CASSTPGGVETQYF.

This clonotype showed up many times. V and J are TRBV19 and TRBJ2-2; the D is unclear. CDR3 length equals 12 residues. Germline V gene data show CDR1 as LNHDA and CDR2 as SQIVND (reference sequence). V was clipped by 5 bases and J by 4 bases, with 5 bases between them. In DNA form, the CDR3 reads TGTGCCAGTAGTGGAGTCACCGGGGAGCTGTTTTTT. Protein: CASSGVTGELFF.

The chain combines TRBV28 with TRBJ2-5; 9 bases line up with TRBD2. V lost 4 bases, J lost 2 bases, and 8 bases stayed unmatched. This CDR3 is 16 amino acids long. Germline lookup yields CDR1 MDHEN and CDR2 SYDVKM. The CDR3 loop is CASSSLAGEDQETQYF. The CDR3 region has the DNA TGTGCCAGCAGTTCCTTAGCGGGAGAGGATCAAGAGACCCAGTACTTC.

The V and J genes are TRBV18 and TRBJ1-6, with D possibly being TRBD1 (5 bases). The CDR3 sequence is 14 residues long. Germline V gene data show CDR1 as KGHSH and CDR2 as LQKENI. V lost 3 bases to trimming and J lost 7 bases, with 10 bases between them. CDR3 bases: TGTGCCAGCTCACCCAGCAGGGTCAATTCACCCCTCCACTTT. Its protein is CASSPSRVNSPLHF.

V and J are TRBV7-2 and TRBJ1-1; no firm D call. The CDR3 totals 11 residues. Germline V gene sequence: CDR1 SGHTA, CDR2 FQGNSA. V lost 5 bases, J lost 6 bases, and 7 bases lay in between. This CDR3 is CASSLSPEAFF. The CDR3 nucleotides are TGTGCCAGCAGCCTGAGCCCTGAAGCTTTCTTT.

This clonotype has at least ten counts. V usage is TRBV30 and J usage is TRBJ2-7; D call uncertain. The germline V and J ends were trimmed by 0 bases and 6 bases, with 15 bases remaining between them. Germline CDR1 and CDR2: GTSNPN and SVGIG (reference sequence). The CDR3 totals 14 residues. This CDR3 is CAWSVTAPPSEQYF. CDR3 in DNA: TGTGCCTGGAGTGTAACGGCTCCTCCTAGCGAGCAGTACTTC.

This clonotype was counted once. The chain is built from TRBV7-2 and TRBJ2-5; D unresolved. The CDR3 loop spans 15 amino acids. Between the trimmed V and J ends, which lost 0 bases and 2 bases, there was a span of 10 bases. Germline CDR1 reads SGHTA; CDR2 reads FQGNSA. As DNA, the CDR3 is TGTGCCAGCAGCTTAGCGCTACGAGGACAAGAGACCCAGTACTTC. Translation gives CASSLALRGQETQYF.

This clonotype was observed at least ten times. The rearrangement links TRBV6-5 to TRBJ2-5; weak D call: TRBD2 (6 bases). V lost 6 bases, J lost 5 bases, and 22 bases lay in between. The germline V gene has CDR1 MNHEY and CDR2 SVGAGI. The CDR3 is 16 amino acids. The CDR3 loop is CASRQTGLGVYETQYF. The CDR3 nucleotides are TGTGCCAGCAGACAAACGGGACTTGGGGTTTATGAGACCCAGTACTTC.

This clonotype was found many times. The chain has TRBV20-1 and TRBJ1-1; no clear D gene. V was cut by 4 bases and J by 0 bases, with 9 bases left in between. The CDR3 spans 13 residues. Per germline, CDR1 DFQATT and CDR2 SNEGSKA (reference sequence). The CDR3 spells CSATGQVNTEAFF. The CDR3 coding sequence is TGCAGTGCTACTGGGCAGGTGAACACTGAAGCTTTCTTT.

This clonotype was counted ten times or more. This chain uses TRBV6-2 or TRBV6-3 with TRBJ1-2, with TRBD1 matching over 12 bases. CDR3 length: 14 residues. V shed 5 bases, J shed 4 bases, and the junction held 2 bases outside the gene matches. Per germline, CDR1 MNHEY and CDR2 SVGEGT. The CDR3 DNA reads TGTGCCAGCAGTAGGGGACAGGGGGCCTATGGCTACACCTTC. It specifies CASSRGQGAYGYTF.

The chain combines TRBV12-5 with TRBJ2-4, with D possibly matching TRBD1 (6 bases). Germline V gene lookup returns CDR1 LGHNT and CDR2 FRNRAP. CDR3 length: 15 amino acids. V was pared by 5 bases and J by 8 bases, with 19 bases between. The CDR3 protein is CASGPGAQDWDIQYF. CDR3 DNA sequence: TGTGCTAGTGGTCCAGGGGCGCAAGACTGGGACATTCAGTACTTC.

The J gene is TRBJ2-5, the V gene TRBV12-5; D may correspond to TRBD1 or TRBD2 (5 bases each). V shed 6 bases and J shed 5 bases, with 10 bases lying between them. Germline V gene sequence: CDR1 LGHNT, CDR2 FRNRAP. CDR3 size: 12 residues. In DNA, the CDR3 is TGTGCTAGTGGCGGGGCCGGGGAGACCCAGTACTTC. As protein: CASGGAGETQYF.

This clonotype has more than one count but fewer than ten. The J gene is TRBJ1-5, the V gene TRBV28; D ambiguous. CDR3 length: 14 residues. Looked up from germline, CDR1 is MDHEN and CDR2 is SYDVKM. Trimming took 3 bases from V and 7 from J, leaving 13 bases between them. CDR3 sequence reads: CASSFRRARQPQHF. The CDR3 nucleotides read TGTGCCAGCAGTTTTAGGAGGGCACGGCAGCCCCAGCATTTT.

This chain connects TRBV19 to TRBJ1-1; D is possibly TRBD1 (6 bases). Per the germline V gene, CDR1 is LNHDA and CDR2 is SQIVND (reference sequence). CDR3 length: 13 residues. V dropped 3 bases and J dropped 5 bases, with 10 bases sitting between them. CDR3 DNA: TGTGCCAGTAGTATCACGGGGGCTACTGAAGCTTTCTTT. The encoded protein is CASSITGATEAFF.

This clonotype occurred many times. V and J are TRBV6-5 and TRBJ1-2, with a possible D match to TRBD1 (5 bases). V lost 5 bases and J lost 0, with 13 bases in between. CDR1 is MNHEY and CDR2 is SVGAGI in the germline V gene. This CDR3 contains 15 residues. The CDR3 DNA reads TGTGCCAGCAGTAACACGCAGGGATCTAACTATGGCTACACCTTC. As protein: CASSNTQGSNYGYTF.

Many counts were recorded for this clonotype. The gene calls are TRBV27 and TRBJ1-1; TRBD1 aligns across 7 bases. There are 15 residues in the CDR3. The trim removed 4 bases at V and 5 bases at J, leaving 10 bases unmatched. CDR1 is MNHEY, CDR2 SMNVEV, per germline (reference sequence). In DNA form, the CDR3 reads TGTGCCAGCAGTTCGCACCGGGACAGAGGAACTGAAGCTTTCTTT. Its protein product is CASSSHRDRGTEAFF.

Many counts were recorded for this clonotype. This rearrangement joins TRBV28 to TRBJ2-5; the match to TRBD1 covers 9 bases. J gave up 5 bases and V 6 bases, and 7 bases lay outside the gene matches. Germline CDR1 and CDR2: MDHEN and SYDVKM. The CDR3 sequence is 14 residues long. CDR3 amino acids: CASSQNRGHETQYF. CDR3 in DNA: TGTGCCAGCAGCCAAAACAGGGGGCATGAGACCCAGTACTTC.

The rearrangement links TRBV25-1 to TRBJ1-3, with no clear D. V dropped 4 bases and J dropped 0 bases, with 10 bases sitting between them. This CDR3 has 15 residues. The germline V gene encodes CDR1 MGHDK and CDR2 SYGVNS. The CDR3 nucleotides are TGTGCCAGCAGTGCCCCGCAGATCTCTGGAAACACCATATATTTT. This codes for CASSAPQISGNTIYF.